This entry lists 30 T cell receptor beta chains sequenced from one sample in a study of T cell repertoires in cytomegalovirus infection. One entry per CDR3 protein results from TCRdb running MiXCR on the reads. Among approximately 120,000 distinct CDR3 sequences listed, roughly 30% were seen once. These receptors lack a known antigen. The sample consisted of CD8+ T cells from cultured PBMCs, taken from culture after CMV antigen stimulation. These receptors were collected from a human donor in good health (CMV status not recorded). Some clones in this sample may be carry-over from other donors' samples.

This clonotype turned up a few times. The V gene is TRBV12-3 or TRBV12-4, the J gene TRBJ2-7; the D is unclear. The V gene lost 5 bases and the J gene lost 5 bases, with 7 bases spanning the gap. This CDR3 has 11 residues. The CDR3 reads CASSPANEQYF. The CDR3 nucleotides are TGTGCCAGCAGTCCCGCTAACGAGCAGTACTTC.

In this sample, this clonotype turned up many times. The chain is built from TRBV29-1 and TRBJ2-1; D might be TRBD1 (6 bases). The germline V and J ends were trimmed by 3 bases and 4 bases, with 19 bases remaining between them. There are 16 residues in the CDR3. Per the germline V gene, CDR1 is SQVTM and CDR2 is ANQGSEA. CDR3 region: CSVDGIRQESYNEQFF. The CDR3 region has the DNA TGCAGCGTTGATGGCATTAGACAGGAGTCTTACAATGAGCAGTTCTTC.

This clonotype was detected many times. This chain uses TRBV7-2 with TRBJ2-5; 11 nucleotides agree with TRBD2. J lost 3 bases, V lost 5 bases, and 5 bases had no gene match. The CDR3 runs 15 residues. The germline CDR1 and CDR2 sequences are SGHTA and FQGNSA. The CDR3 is CASSDRGLAEETQYF. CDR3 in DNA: TGTGCCAGCAGCGATCGGGGACTAGCGGAAGAGACCCAGTACTTC.

The CDR3 nucleotides are TGTGCCAGCAGCTCCCCCCTTAGCGGGGGCTACTACAATGAGCAGTTCTTC. Protein product: CASSSPLSGGYYNEQFF. This sequence joins TRBV7-9 and TRBJ2-1, with TRBD2 identical over 9 bases. The CDR3 length is 17 residues. The junction had 10 bases not matched to a gene; V was cut back by 4 bases and J by 3 bases. Per the germline V gene, CDR1 is SEHNR and CDR2 is FQNEAQ (reference sequence). The full variable domain, in which reference TRBV7-9 and TRBJ2-1 provide the parts outside the CDR3, is DTGVSQNPRHKITKRGQNVTFRCDPISEHNRLYWYRQTLGQGPEFLTYFQNEAQLEKSRLLSDRFSAERPKGSFSTLEIQRTEQGDSAMYLCASSSPLSGGYYNEQFFGPGTRLTVL.

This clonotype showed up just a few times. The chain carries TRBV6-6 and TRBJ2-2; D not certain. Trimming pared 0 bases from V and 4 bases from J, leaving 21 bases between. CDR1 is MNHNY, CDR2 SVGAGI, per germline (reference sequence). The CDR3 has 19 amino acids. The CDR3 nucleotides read TGTGCCAGCAGTTACTCGACGGAAATAAGCTCAGTACCCACCGGGGAGCTGTTTTTT. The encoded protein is CASSYSTEISSVPTGELFF.

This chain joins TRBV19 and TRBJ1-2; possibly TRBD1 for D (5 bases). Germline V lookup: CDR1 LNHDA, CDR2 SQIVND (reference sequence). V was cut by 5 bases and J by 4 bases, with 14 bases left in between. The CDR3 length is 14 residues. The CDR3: CASSPGTDVYGYTF. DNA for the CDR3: TGTGCCAGTAGTCCCGGGACCGACGTCTATGGCTACACCTTC.

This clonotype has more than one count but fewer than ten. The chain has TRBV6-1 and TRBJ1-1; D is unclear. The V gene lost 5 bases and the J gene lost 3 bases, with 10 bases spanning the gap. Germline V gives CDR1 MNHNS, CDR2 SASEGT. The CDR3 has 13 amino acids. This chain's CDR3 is CASSLTLDTEAFF. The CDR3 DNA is TGTGCCAGCAGTCTAACTTTAGACACTGAAGCTTTCTTT.

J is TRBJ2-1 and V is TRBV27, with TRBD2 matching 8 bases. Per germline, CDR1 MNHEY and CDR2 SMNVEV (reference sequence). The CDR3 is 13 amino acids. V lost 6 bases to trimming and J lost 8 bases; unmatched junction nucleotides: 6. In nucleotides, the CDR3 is TGTGCCAGCAGCCTCGGGGGGGTAGATGAGCAGTTCTTC. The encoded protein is CASSLGGVDEQFF.

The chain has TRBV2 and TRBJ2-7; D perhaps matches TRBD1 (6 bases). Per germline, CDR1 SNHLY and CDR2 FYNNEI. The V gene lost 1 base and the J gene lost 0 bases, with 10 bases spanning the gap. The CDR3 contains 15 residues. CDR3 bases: TGTGCCAGCAGTGAAGGTGGGGGCCGCTCCTACGAGCAGTACTTC. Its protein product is CASSEGGGRSYEQYF.

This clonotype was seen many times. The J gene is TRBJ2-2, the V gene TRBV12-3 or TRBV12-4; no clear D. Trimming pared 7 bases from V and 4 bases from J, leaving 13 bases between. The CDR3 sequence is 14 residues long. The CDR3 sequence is CASNSWLGTGELFF. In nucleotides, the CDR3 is TGTGCCAGCAATTCATGGCTAGGCACCGGGGAGCTGTTTTTT.

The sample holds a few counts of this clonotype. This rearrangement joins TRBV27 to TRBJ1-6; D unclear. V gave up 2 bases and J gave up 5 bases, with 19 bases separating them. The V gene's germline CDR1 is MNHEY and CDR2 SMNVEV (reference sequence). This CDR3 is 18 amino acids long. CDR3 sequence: CASSLRVDILMDNSPLHF. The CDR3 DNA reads TGTGCCAGCAGTTTAAGGGTCGACATCCTGATGGATAATTCACCCCTCCACTTT.

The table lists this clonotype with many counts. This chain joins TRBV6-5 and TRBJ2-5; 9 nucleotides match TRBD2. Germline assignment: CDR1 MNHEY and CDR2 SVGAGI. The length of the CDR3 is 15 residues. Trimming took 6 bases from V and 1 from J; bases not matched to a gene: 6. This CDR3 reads CASSLAGGPQETQYF. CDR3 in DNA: TGTGCCAGCAGCTTGGCGGGGGGGCCCCAAGAGACCCAGTACTTC.

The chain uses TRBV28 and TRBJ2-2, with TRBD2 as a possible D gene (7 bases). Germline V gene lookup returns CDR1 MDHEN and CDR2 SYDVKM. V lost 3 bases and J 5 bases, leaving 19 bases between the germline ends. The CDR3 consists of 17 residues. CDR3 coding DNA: TGTGCCAGCAGTTTCCCCGGAGGGGGGGCTGGTACCGGGGAGCTGTTTTTT. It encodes CASSFPGGGAGTGELFF.

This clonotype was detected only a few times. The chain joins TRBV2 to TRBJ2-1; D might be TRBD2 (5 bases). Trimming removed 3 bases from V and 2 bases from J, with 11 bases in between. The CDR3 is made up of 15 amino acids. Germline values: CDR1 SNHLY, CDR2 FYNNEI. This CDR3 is CASSEAGVPYNEQFF. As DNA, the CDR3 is TGTGCCAGCAGTGAGGCCGGGGTCCCCTACAATGAGCAGTTCTTC. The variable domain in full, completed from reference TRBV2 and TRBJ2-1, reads EPEVTQTPSHQVTQMGQEVILRCVPISNHLYFYWYRQILGQKVEFLVSFYNNEISEKSEIFDDQFSVERPDGSNFTLKIRSTKLEDSAMYFCASSEAGVPYNEQFFGPGTRLTVL.

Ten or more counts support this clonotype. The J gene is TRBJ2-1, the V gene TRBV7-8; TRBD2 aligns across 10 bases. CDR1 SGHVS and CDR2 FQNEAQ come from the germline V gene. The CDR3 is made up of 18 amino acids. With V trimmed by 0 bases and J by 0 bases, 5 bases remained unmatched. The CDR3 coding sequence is TGTGCCAGCAGCTTAGCCTCTAGCGGGGGCCGCTCCTACAATGAGCAGTTCTTC. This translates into CASSLASSGGRSYNEQFF. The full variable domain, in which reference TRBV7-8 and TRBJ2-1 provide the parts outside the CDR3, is GAGVSQSPRYKVAKRGQDVALRCDPISGHVSLFWYQQALGQGPEFLTYFQNEAQLDKSGLPSDRFFAERPEGSVSTLKIQRTQQEDSAVYLCASSLASSGGRSYNEQFFGPGTRLTVL.

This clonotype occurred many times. The DNA of the CDR3 is TGTGCCAGCAGGACAGGGGACGGCAGCAATCAGCCCCAGCATTTT. This gives the protein CASRTGDGSNQPQHF. This rearrangement joins TRBV27 to TRBJ1-5; 8 bases map to TRBD1. This CDR3 region has 15 residues. Germline V gives CDR1 MNHEY, CDR2 SMNVEV (reference sequence). V lost 6 bases to trimming and J lost 1 base; unmatched junction nucleotides: 5.

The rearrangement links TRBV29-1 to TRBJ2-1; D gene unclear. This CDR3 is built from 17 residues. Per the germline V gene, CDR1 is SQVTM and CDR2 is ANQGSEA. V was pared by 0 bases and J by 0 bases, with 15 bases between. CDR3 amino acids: CSVEDTSDNPSYNEQFF. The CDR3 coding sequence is TGCAGCGTTGAAGATACTTCAGACAATCCCTCCTACAATGAGCAGTTCTTC.

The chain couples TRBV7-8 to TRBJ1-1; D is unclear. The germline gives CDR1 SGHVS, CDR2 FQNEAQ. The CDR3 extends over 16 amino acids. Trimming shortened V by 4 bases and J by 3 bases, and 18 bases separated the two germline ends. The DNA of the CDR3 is TGTGCCAGCAGCTCCCTGGGCGGGTGGTGGGACACTGAAGCTTTCTTT. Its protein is CASSSLGGWWDTEAFF.

The CDR3 region has the DNA TGTGCCATCGCCACCGCCATAGGGCAAGAGACCCAGTACTTC. Protein sequence: CAIATAIGQETQYF. The chain uses TRBV7-9 and TRBJ2-5; unclear D gene. The CDR3 is made up of 14 amino acids. Trimming removed 10 bases from V and 2 bases from J, with 17 bases in between. In germline, CDR1 is SEHNR, CDR2 FQNEAQ (reference sequence).

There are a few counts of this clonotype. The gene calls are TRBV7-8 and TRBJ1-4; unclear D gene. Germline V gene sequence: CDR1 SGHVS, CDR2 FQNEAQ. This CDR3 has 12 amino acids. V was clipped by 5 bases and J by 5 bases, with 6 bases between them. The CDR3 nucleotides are TGTGCCAGCAGCCCTCGAAATGAAAAACTGTTTTTT. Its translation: CASSPRNEKLFF.

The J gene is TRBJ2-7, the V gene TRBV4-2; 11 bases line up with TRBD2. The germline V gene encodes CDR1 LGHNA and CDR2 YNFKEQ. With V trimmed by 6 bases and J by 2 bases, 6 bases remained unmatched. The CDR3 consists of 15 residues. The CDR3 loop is CASSELAGGPYEQYF. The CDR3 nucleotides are TGTGCCAGCAGTGAGCTAGCGGGGGGCCCCTACGAGCAGTACTTC.

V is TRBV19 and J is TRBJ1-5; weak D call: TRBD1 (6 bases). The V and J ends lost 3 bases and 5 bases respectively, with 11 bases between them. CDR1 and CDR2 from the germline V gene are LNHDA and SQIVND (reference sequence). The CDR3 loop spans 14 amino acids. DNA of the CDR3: TGTGCCAGTAGTATGACAGGTGACTATCAGCCCCAGCATTTT. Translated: CASSMTGDYQPQHF.

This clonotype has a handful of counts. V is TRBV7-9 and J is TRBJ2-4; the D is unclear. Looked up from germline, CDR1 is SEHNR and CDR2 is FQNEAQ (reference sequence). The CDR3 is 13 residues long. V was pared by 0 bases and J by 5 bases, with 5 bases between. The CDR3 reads CASSLAPENIQYF. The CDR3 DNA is TGTGCCAGCAGCTTAGCTCCGGAAAACATTCAGTACTTC.

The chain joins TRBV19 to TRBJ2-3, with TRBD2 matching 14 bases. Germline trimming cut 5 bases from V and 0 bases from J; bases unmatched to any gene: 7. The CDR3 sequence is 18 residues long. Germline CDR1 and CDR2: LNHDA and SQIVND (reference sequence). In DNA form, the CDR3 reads TGTGCCAGTAGTCCCGGGACTAGCGGGGGCCTTAGCACAGATACGCAGTATTTT. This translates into CASSPGTSGGLSTDTQYF.

CDR3 coding DNA: TGTGCCAGCAGTTTAGGACAGGGTGGAGCTTACGAGCAGTACTTC. Amino acids: CASSLGQGGAYEQYF. The V and J genes are TRBV28 and TRBJ2-7, with 8 bases lining up with TRBD1. Germline V gene lookup returns CDR1 MDHEN and CDR2 SYDVKM. The CDR3 extends over 15 amino acids. The V gene end was trimmed by 2 bases and the J gene end by 4 bases; junction bases not matched to a gene: 7.

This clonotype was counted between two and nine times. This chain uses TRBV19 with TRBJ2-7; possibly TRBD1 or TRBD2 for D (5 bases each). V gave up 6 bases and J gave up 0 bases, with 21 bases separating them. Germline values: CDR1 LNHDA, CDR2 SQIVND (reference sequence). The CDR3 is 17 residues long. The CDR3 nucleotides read TGTGCCAGTAGGGGCAGGACACTAGGATTTGGCTCCTACGAGCAGTACTTC. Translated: CASRGRTLGFGSYEQYF.

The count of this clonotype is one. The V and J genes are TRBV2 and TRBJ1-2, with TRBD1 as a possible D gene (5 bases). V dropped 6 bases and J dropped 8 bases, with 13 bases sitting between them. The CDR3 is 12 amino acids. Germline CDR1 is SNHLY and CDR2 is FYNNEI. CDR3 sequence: CASRAGVLGYTF. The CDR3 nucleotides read TGTGCCAGCAGGGCGGGGGTATTGGGCTACACCTTC.

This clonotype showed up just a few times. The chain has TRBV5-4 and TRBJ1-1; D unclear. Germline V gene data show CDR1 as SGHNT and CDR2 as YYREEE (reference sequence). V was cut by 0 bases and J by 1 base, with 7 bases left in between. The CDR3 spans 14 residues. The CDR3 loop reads CASSLAGSNTEAFF. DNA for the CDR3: TGTGCCAGCAGCTTGGCAGGATCGAACACTGAAGCTTTCTTT.

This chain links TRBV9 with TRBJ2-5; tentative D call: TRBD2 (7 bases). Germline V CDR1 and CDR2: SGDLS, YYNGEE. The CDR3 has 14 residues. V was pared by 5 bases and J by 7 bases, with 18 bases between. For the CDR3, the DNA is TGTGCCAGCAGTTTCCGGGGGGCTGAGGGGACCCAGTACTTC. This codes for CASSFRGAEGTQYF. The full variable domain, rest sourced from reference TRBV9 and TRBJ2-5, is DSGVTQTPKHLITATGQRVTLRCSPRSGDLSVYWYQQSLDQGLQFLIQYYNGEERAKGNILERFSAQQFPDLHSELNLSSLELGDSALYFCASSFRGAEGTQYFGPGTRLLVL.

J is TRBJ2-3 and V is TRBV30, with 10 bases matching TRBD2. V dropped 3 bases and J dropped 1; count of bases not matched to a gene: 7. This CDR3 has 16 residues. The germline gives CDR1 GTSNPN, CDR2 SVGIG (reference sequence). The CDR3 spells CAWSPLLAGGTDTQYF. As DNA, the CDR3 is TGTGCCTGGAGCCCTTTGCTAGCGGGAGGCACAGATACGCAGTATTTT.